This T cell receptor (beta chain) stems from a study of blood T cell repertoires in COVID-19. Study information: PBMCs, B-cell-depleted T cells, or T cells were the source of the cDNA or gDNA that made up the material.

The table came from immunoSEQ multiplex PCR; TCRdb's copy has only in-frame clones and leaves some out. The sample records 300,000 to 400,000 clones, around 87% being singletons. V was clipped by 5 bases and J by 6 bases, with 17 bases between them. CDR3 size: 14 residues. Germline lookup yields CDR1 SGHTA and CDR2 FQGNSA. This TCR came from a woman aged 45-59 years who had recovered from COVID-19. The J gene is TRBJ2-7, the V gene TRBV7-2, with D maybe TRBD1 (6 bases). Sequenced input: peripheral blood. CDR3: CASSPQGYSSEQYF. The CDR3 coding sequence is TGTGCCAGCAGCCCTCAGGGGTATTCTAGCGAGCAGTACTTC.